Below are 26 T cell receptor beta chains sequenced from a single sample in a study of T cells in Graves' hyperthyroidism and ophthalmopathy. What was amplified from RNA transcripts were TCR beta CDR3 regions. HTBI primers were the set used in a first-round RT-PCR of the TCR CDR3. TCRdb analysed the multiplex PCR reads with MiXCR anew, one entry per CDR3 protein. The table shows more than 500,000 distinct CDR3 sequences, with more than 15% occurring only once. Sequences were obtained from blood. The receptor set was obtained from a woman in her 30s with Graves' ophthalmopathy.

This clonotype was recorded many times. The chain links TRBV7-2 to TRBJ2-7, with TRBD1 matching 7 bases. CDR1 is SGHTA and CDR2 is FQGNSA in the germline V gene. The CDR3 extends over 14 amino acids. V trimming: 5 bases; J trimming: 0 bases; junction bases outside the gene matches: 4. In DNA, the CDR3 is TGTGCCAGCAGCATGACAGGGAGCTCCTACGAGCAGTACTTC. Its translation is CASSMTGSSYEQYF. Looking up the rest from reference TRBV7-2 and TRBJ2-7 gives the full variable domain: GAGVSQSPSNKVTEKGKDVELRCDPISGHTALYWYRQSLGQGLEFLIYFQGNSAPDKSGLPSDRFSAERTGGSVSTLTIQRTQQEDSAVYLCASSMTGSSYEQYFGPGTRLTVT.

This clonotype occurred once. One end of the junction does not line up with germline, which may come from a read error. The chain has TRBV6-1 and TRBJ2-7; the D is unclear. This CDR3 is built from 13 residues. CDR1 and CDR2 (germline): MNHNS, SASEGT. For the CDR3, the DNA is TGTGCCAGCAGTGAGCGGCCCTCCGACGAGCAGTACTTC. Amino acid sequence: CASSERPSDEQYF.

This CDR3 reads CASSQDALAGGTDTQYF. For the CDR3, the DNA is TGCGCCAGCAGCCAAGACGCCCTAGCGGGAGGGACAGATACGCAGTATTTT. This chain joins TRBV4-3 and TRBJ2-3; 12 bases agree with TRBD2. The CDR3 sequence is 17 residues long. V dropped 0 bases and J dropped 3; count of bases not matched to a gene: 4. CDR1 LGHNA and CDR2 YSLEER come from the germline V gene.

The gene calls are TRBV20-1 and TRBJ1-1; tentatively, D is TRBD1 (6 bases). CDR1 DFQATT and CDR2 SNEGSKA come from the germline V gene (reference sequence). V dropped 6 bases and J dropped 7 bases, with 18 bases sitting between them. CDR3 length: 13 residues. The CDR3 protein is CSASKDHRDEAFF. For the CDR3, the DNA is TGCAGTGCCTCCAAGGACCACAGGGATGAAGCTTTCTTT.

This clonotype was seen at least ten times. The chain joins TRBV9 to TRBJ2-7; no definite D call. CDR3 length: 13 amino acids. Trimming stripped 0 bases from V and 7 bases from J, with 11 bases between. Germline assignment: CDR1 SGDLS and CDR2 YYNGEE. The DNA for the CDR3 is TGTGCCAGCAGCGTAGGAGACAAAGGGGAGCAGTACTTC. It translates to CASSVGDKGEQYF.

This clonotype came up many times. A read error may produce the germline difference seen at one junction end. The V gene is TRBV2, the J gene TRBJ2-7; D gene ambiguous. The germline gives CDR1 SNHLY, CDR2 FYNNEI. The CDR3 has 12 amino acids. Here the CDR3 DNA reads TGCGCCAGCAGTGATAGCTCCTACGAGCAGTACTTC. This sequence encodes CASSDSSYEQYF.

The CDR3 nucleotides are TGTGCCAGCAGCTTAGGGGGAGGGTCCCAAGAGACCCAGTACTTC. It encodes CASSLGGGSQETQYF. V usage is TRBV11-3 and J usage is TRBJ2-5, with TRBD2 matching over 7 bases. Germline CDR1 SGHNT, CDR2 YENEEA. CDR3 length equals 15 residues. The trim removed 1 base at V and 1 base at J, leaving 3 bases unmatched.

This clonotype was picked up many times. This chain links TRBV25-1 with TRBJ2-5; 10 bases align to TRBD2. With V trimmed by 6 bases and J by 5 bases, 9 bases remained unmatched. Germline V lookup: CDR1 MGHDK, CDR2 SYGVNS. This CDR3 region has 15 residues. The CDR3, as DNA: TGTGCCAGCAGGGGAACAGCGGGAGGGCCTGAGACCCAGTACTTC. As protein: CASRGTAGGPETQYF.

Ten or more counts support this clonotype. This chain links TRBV7-2 with TRBJ2-2; D is unresolved. The CDR3 has 15 amino acids. Germline V CDR1 and CDR2: SGHTA, FQGNSA. Trimming cost V 5 bases and J 0 bases, with 10 bases left between them. CDR3 nucleotides: TGTGCCAGCAGCCCTACCGTAGCGAACACCGGGGAGCTGTTTTTT. Protein: CASSPTVANTGELFF.

This clonotype was seen at least ten times. This chain uses TRBV7-2 with TRBJ2-1; D is undetermined. The CDR3 contains 15 residues. Germline CDR1 reads SGHTA; CDR2 reads FQGNSA. The V gene lost 0 bases and the J gene lost 6 bases, with 12 bases spanning the gap. The CDR3: CASSLARGSTNEQFF. The CDR3 DNA is TGTGCCAGCAGCTTAGCGCGAGGCAGCACCAATGAGCAGTTCTTC.

Only one count was recorded for this clonotype. A single base separates this from a much larger clone, so it may be a read error. As the CDR3 is not closed by the conserved phenylalanine or tryptophan, this likely results from a read error. The chain joins TRBV7-9 to TRBJ1-1, with D maybe TRBD1 (6 bases). V lost 5 bases to trimming and J lost 0 bases, with 28 bases between them. The CDR3 sequence is 20 residues long. In germline, CDR1 is SEHNR, CDR2 FQNEAQ (reference sequence). CDR3 protein: CASSPIGTRNPGHMNTEAFS. CDR3 bases: TGTGCCAGCAGCCCAATCGGGACCAGAAATCCGGGACACATGAACACTGAAGCTTTCTCT.

This clonotype appeared many times. V is TRBV5-1 and J is TRBJ1-5, with D maybe TRBD1 (6 bases). The V end lost 2 bases, the J end lost 2 bases, and 11 bases lay between the germline ends. CDR3 length: 15 residues. CDR1 SGHRS and CDR2 YFSETQ come from the germline V gene. For the CDR3, the DNA is TGCGCCAGCAGCTTAACAGGGTCGGGCAATCAGCCCCAGCATTTT. Amino acid sequence: CASSLTGSGNQPQHF.

This clonotype came up many times. The chain combines TRBV20-1 with TRBJ1-5; tentative D call: TRBD1 (5 bases). The CDR3 extends over 18 amino acids. V was shortened by 2 bases and J by 1 base, with 21 bases between the two germline ends. Germline CDR1 DFQATT, CDR2 SNEGSKA (reference sequence). CDR3 region: CSARFPGLEAISNQPQHF. The DNA for the CDR3 is TGCAGTGCTAGATTCCCAGGGTTAGAGGCTATCAGCAATCAGCCCCAGCATTTT.

This clonotype was recorded at least ten times. V is TRBV12-3 or TRBV12-4 and J is TRBJ2-5; D is unclear. This CDR3 has 14 residues. Trimming removed 2 bases at V and 2 bases at J, with 9 bases between. The chain's CDR3 is CASSLRRQQETQYF. Written as DNA, the CDR3 is TGTGCCAGCAGTTTACGGCGCCAACAAGAGACCCAGTACTTC.

This clonotype appeared a few times. The junction departs from the called germline gene at one end, perhaps through a read error. The V and J genes are TRBV19 and TRBJ1-1, with 7 bases identical to TRBD1. This CDR3 comprises 14 residues. Germline CDR1 is LNHDA and CDR2 is SQIVND (reference sequence). CDR3: CASSPTGSNTEAFF. The DNA for the CDR3 is TGTGCCAGTAGCCCGACAGGGTCGAACACTGAAGCTTTCTTC.

The chain employs TRBV7-9 and TRBJ2-7; D possibly corresponds to TRBD2 (5 bases). The CDR3 is made up of 13 amino acids. V lost 5 bases and J 3 bases, leaving 11 bases between the germline ends. The V gene's germline CDR1 is SEHNR and CDR2 FQNEAQ (reference sequence). CDR3 in amino acids: CASSPVGGYEQYF. CDR3 nucleotides: TGTGCCAGCAGCCCTGTTGGAGGCTACGAGCAGTACTTC.

This clonotype was detected ten times or more. V is TRBV7-8 and J is TRBJ1-2; D not resolved. The CDR3 contains 14 residues. The germline gives CDR1 SGHVS, CDR2 FQNEAQ. The V and J ends lost 5 bases and 7 bases respectively, with 17 bases between them. The chain's CDR3 is CASSPGPGNGGYTF. The CDR3 bases are TGTGCCAGCAGCCCCGGGCCGGGGAACGGTGGCTACACCTTC.

The gene calls are TRBV27 and TRBJ1-1; the D gene is possibly TRBD1 (6 bases). Germline assignment: CDR1 MNHEY and CDR2 SMNVEV (reference sequence). Trimming removed 4 bases from V and 0 bases from J, with 9 bases in between. The CDR3 has 14 amino acids. The CDR3 reads CASSWGAMNTEAFF. CDR3 nucleotide sequence: TGTGCCAGCAGTTGGGGGGCTATGAACACTGAAGCTTTCTTT.

This clonotype was picked up many times. The V gene is TRBV12-3 or TRBV12-4, the J gene TRBJ1-5; unclear D gene. The CDR3 loop spans 12 amino acids. The germline V and J ends were trimmed by 8 bases and 1 base, with 6 bases remaining between them. The CDR3 here is CASRRSNQPQHF. CDR3 coding DNA: TGTGCCAGCCGTAGGAGCAATCAGCCCCAGCATTTT.

This clonotype was observed many times. The chain couples TRBV28 to TRBJ2-7; D may be TRBD1 (6 bases). The CDR3 length is 19 residues. Trimming took 1 base from V and 3 from J, leaving 25 bases between them. Germline V gene lookup returns CDR1 MDHEN and CDR2 SYDVKM. The CDR3 region is CASSLFWQGLKTGGYEQYF. The CDR3 DNA follows: TGTGCCAGCAGTTTATTCTGGCAGGGGTTAAAGACAGGAGGCTACGAGCAGTACTTC.

This clonotype was found many times. The chain uses TRBV28 and TRBJ2-5, with unresolved D. The length of the CDR3 is 12 residues. V was shortened by 5 bases and J by 5 bases, with 9 bases between the two germline ends. Germline assignment: CDR1 MDHEN and CDR2 SYDVKM. Here the CDR3 reads CASSRIEETQYF. The CDR3 DNA reads as TGTGCCAGCAGTCGGATTGAGGAGACCCAGTACTTC. The full variable domain, in which reference TRBV28 and TRBJ2-5 provide the parts outside the CDR3, is DVKVTQSSRYLVKRTGEKVFLECVQDMDHENMFWYRQDPGLGLRLIYFSYDVKMKEKGDIPEGYSVSREKKERFSLILESASTNQTSMYLCASSRIEETQYFGPGTRLLVL.

The V gene is TRBV19, the J gene TRBJ2-7; D is unresolved. Germline CDR1 and CDR2: LNHDA and SQIVND (reference sequence). The CDR3 contains 15 residues. Trimming took off 3 bases at V and 2 bases at J, with 14 bases between the two ends. CDR3 DNA: TGTGCCAGTAGTATCGGGCCGATATTAACCTACGAGCAGTACTTC. Amino acids: CASSIGPILTYEQYF.

This clonotype was recorded at least ten times. CDR3 amino acids: CASVRGAADNEQFF. The CDR3, as DNA: TGTGCCAGCGTCCGGGGGGCTGCCGACAATGAGCAGTTCTTC. The chain uses TRBV18 and TRBJ2-1, with D possibly matching TRBD2 (7 bases). Germline V lookup: CDR1 KGHSH, CDR2 LQKENI. There are 14 residues in the CDR3. V lost 8 bases, J lost 5 bases, and 16 bases lay in between.

This clonotype was detected many times. This chain links TRBV5-6 with TRBJ1-3; D call uncertain. CDR3 size: 15 residues. The V end was cut by 0 bases, the J end by 2 bases, with 9 bases between. Germline CDR1 reads SGHDT; CDR2 reads YYEEEE. CDR3 DNA sequence: TGTGCCAGCAGCTTGGCGGGCGGGCCTGGAAACACCATATATTTT. Its translation: CASSLAGGPGNTIYF.

The CDR3: CASKSLHGGDTGELFF. The CDR3 DNA reads as TGTGCCAGCAAGTCACTCCATGGGGGGGACACCGGGGAGCTGTTTTTT. The rearrangement uses TRBV28 and TRBJ2-2; 7 bases map to TRBD2. Germline V CDR1 and CDR2: MDHEN, SYDVKM. The CDR3 covers 16 residues. The V and J ends lost 7 bases and 3 bases, in that order; junction bases with no gene match: 11.

The rearrangement links TRBV20-1 to TRBJ1-6; D not certain. Trimming pared 1 base from V and 6 bases from J, leaving 10 bases between. The germline gives CDR1 DFQATT, CDR2 SNEGSKA (reference sequence). The CDR3 extends over 14 amino acids. The chain's CDR3 is CSARARGGNSPLHF. The CDR3 bases are TGCAGTGCTAGAGCCCGGGGAGGTAATTCACCCCTCCACTTT.